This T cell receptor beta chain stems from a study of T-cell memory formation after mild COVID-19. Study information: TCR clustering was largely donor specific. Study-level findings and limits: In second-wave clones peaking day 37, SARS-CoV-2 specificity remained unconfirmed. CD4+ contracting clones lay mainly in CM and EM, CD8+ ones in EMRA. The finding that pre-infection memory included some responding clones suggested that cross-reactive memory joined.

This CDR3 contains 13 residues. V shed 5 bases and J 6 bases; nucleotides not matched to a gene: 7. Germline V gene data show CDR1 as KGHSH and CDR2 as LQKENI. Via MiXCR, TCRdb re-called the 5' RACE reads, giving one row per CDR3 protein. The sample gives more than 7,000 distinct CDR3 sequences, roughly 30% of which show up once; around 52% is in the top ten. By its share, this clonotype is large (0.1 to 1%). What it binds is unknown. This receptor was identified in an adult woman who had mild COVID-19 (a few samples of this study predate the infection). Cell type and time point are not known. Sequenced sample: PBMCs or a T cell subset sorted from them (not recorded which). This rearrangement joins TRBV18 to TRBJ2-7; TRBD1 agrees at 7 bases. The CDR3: CASSSTGVSEQYF. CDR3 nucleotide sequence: TGTGCCAGCTCATCAACAGGGGTTAGCGAGCAGTACTTC.